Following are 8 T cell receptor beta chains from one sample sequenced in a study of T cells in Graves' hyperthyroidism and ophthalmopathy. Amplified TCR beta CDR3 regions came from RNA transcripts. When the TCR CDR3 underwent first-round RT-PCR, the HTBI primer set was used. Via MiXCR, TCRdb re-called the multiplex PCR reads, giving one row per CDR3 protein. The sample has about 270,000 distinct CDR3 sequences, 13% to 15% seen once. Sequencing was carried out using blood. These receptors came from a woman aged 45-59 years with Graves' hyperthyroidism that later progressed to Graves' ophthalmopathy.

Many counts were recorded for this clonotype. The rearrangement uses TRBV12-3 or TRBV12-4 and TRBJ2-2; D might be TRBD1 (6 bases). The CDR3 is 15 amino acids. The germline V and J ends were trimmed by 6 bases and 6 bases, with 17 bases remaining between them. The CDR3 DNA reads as TGTGCCAGCAGCTGGGACACCAACGGGGCCGGGGAGCTGTTTTTT. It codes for CASSWDTNGAGELFF.

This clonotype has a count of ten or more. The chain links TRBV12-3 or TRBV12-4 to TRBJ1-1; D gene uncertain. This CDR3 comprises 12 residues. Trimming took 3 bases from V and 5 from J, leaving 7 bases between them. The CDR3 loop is CASSLRRTEAFF. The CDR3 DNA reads TGTGCCAGCAGTTTGAGAAGGACTGAAGCTTTCTTT.

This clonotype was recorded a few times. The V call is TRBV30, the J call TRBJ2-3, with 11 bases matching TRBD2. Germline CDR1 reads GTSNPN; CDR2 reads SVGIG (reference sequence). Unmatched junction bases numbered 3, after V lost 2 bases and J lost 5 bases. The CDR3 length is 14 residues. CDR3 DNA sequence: TGTGCCTGGAGTCTAGCGGGAGGAGGAGATACGCAGTATTTT. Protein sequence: CAWSLAGGGDTQYF.

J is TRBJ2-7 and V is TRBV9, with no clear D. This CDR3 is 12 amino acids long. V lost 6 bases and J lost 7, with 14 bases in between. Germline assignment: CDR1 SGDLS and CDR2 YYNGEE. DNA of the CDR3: TGTGCCAGCATGTATTGCTCCGGTGAGCAGTACTTC. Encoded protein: CASMYCSGEQYF.

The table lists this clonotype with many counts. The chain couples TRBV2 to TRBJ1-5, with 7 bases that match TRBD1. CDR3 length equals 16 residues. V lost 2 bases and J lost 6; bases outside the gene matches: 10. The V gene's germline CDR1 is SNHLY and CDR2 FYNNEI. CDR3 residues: CASSESPRQGRQPQHF. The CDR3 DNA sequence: TGTGCCAGCAGTGAATCCCCTCGACAGGGCCGTCAGCCCCAGCATTTT.

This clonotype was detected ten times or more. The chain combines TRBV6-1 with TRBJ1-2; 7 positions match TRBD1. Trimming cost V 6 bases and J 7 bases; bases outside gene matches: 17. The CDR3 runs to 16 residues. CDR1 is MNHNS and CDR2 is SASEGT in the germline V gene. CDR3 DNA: TGTGCCAGCAGGCCTTTACAGGGGCCCCTTGATTCTGGCTACACCTTC. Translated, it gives CASRPLQGPLDSGYTF.

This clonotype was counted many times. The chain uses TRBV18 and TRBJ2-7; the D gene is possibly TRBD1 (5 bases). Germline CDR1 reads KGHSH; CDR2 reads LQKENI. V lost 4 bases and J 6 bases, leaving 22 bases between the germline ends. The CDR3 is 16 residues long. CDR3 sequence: CASSLVSPRVDGEQYF. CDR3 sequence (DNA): TGTGCCAGCTCACTCGTCTCGCCCAGGGTGGACGGCGAGCAGTACTTC.

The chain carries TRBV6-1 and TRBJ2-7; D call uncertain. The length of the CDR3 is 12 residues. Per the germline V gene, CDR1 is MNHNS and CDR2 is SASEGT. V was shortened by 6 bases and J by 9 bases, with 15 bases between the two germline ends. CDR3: CASRVDTNVQYF. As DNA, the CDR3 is TGTGCCAGCAGGGTCGATACTAACGTGCAGTACTTC.